This T cell receptor (beta chain) was sequenced during a study of blood T cell repertoires in COVID-19. Study information: Samples representing acute and convalescent COVID-19 were sourced from the United States, Italy and Spain. T cells, B-cell-depleted T cells, or PBMCs supplied cDNA or gDNA.

Methods used by the authors: For nucleated cells, counts were estimated from reference gene primer amplification. Sequencing used immunoSEQ multiplex PCR; TCRdb keeps in-frame clones, though not all of them. The V and J calls and clone size were taken over from that table, and D and trimming were inferred from the DNA. The sample gives 120,000 or so clones, about 80% of which show up once; around 37% is in the top ten. The J segment lost 9 bases and the V segment lost 2 bases, leaving 7 bases of the junction unmatched. The length of the CDR3 is 17 residues. Germline V CDR1 and CDR2: MNHNS, SASEGT. What was sequenced was peripheral blood. This sequence was found in a man between 40 and 49 years old with active or convalescent COVID-19. The chain links TRBV6-1 to TRBJ2-1, with 16 positions matching TRBD2. The CDR3 here is CASSEKGLAGGLGEQFF. CDR3 DNA sequence: TGTGCCAGCAGTGAAAAGGGACTAGCGGGAGGGTTGGGTGAGCAGTTCTTC.